Below, 10 T cell receptor beta chains from the same sample are listed, as sequenced in a study of blood T cell repertoires in COVID-19. The method was immunoSEQ multiplex PCR; TCRdb's version includes in-frame clones alone and lacks a portion of them. The table lists 150,000 to 200,000 clones, approximately 83% of them singletons. Sample: peripheral blood. Receptors originate from a man between 60 and 70 years old with acute or convalescent COVID-19.

The gene calls are TRBV19 and TRBJ2-2; 9 nucleotides align to TRBD1. The V segment lost 7 bases and the J segment 5 bases; nucleotides outside the gene matches: 11. Germline lookup yields CDR1 LNHDA and CDR2 SQIVND (reference sequence). The CDR3 consists of 16 residues. The CDR3 sequence: CASNAGTGRITGELFF. As DNA, the CDR3 is TGTGCCAGTAACGCCGGGACAGGGCGGATAACCGGGGAGCTGTTTTTT.

The CDR3 here is CASSFFGGAPNEKLFF. The CDR3 coding sequence is TGTGCCAGCAGTTTTTTCGGGGGGGCGCCTAATGAAAAACTGTTTTTT. The V call is TRBV27, the J call TRBJ1-4, with D maybe TRBD1 (6 bases). The V end lost 3 bases, the J end lost 3 bases, and 14 bases lay between the germline ends. This CDR3 spans 16 amino acids. Germline CDR1 is MNHEY and CDR2 is SMNVEV (reference sequence).

The rearrangement links TRBV13 to TRBJ2-7; a weak D match, TRBD2 (6 bases). CDR3 length: 14 amino acids. Germline-derived CDR1 and CDR2 are PRHDT and FYEKMQ (reference sequence). V dropped 5 bases and J dropped 1 base, with 12 bases sitting between them. CDR3 sequence (DNA): TGTGCCAGCAGCGATACTCGGGGGTCCTACGAGCAGTACTTC. It yields the protein CASSDTRGSYEQYF.

J is TRBJ1-4 and V is TRBV12-3 or TRBV12-4, with D possibly matching TRBD1 (6 bases). The CDR3 contains 12 residues. The germline V and J ends were trimmed by 1 base and 13 bases, with 10 bases remaining between them. As DNA, the CDR3 is TGTGCCAGCAGTTTAGACAGGGAGCGACTGTTTTTT. It yields the protein CASSLDRERLFF.

The chain links TRBV6-5 to TRBJ1-1; D unresolved. Per germline, CDR1 MNHEY and CDR2 SVGAGI. The CDR3 sequence is 13 residues long. The ends were cut back, 0 bases at V and 5 bases at J, with 7 bases in the middle. The CDR3 loop reads CASSYSRVTEAFF. CDR3 nucleotides: TGTGCCAGCAGTTACTCCCGAGTTACTGAAGCTTTCTTT.

This chain links TRBV14 with TRBJ2-1; 11 bases agree with TRBD2. Trimming cost V 6 bases and J 10 bases; bases outside gene matches: 17. The germline CDR1 and CDR2 sequences are SGHDN and FVKESK. The CDR3 has 17 amino acids. In nucleotides, the CDR3 is TGTGCCAGCAGTCCACTGGGCTCCCTAGCGGGAGGAAAAGAGCAGTTCTTC. It codes for CASSPLGSLAGGKEQFF.

The V gene is TRBV7-9, the J gene TRBJ1-5, with D tentatively TRBD1 (6 bases). The CDR3 runs 14 residues. The V gene's germline CDR1 is SEHNR and CDR2 FQNEAQ (reference sequence). V was cut by 5 bases and J by 5 bases, with 13 bases left in between. The CDR3 nucleotides are TGTGCCAGCAGCCCGGGGGGCGGCCATCAGCCCCAGCATTTT. Translated: CASSPGGGHQPQHF.

This clone came up once. This chain joins TRBV7-9 and TRBJ2-7; D may be TRBD2 (5 bases). Trimming pared 1 base from V and 6 bases from J, leaving 10 bases between. There are 13 residues in the CDR3. Germline CDR1 reads SEHNR; CDR2 reads FQNEAQ (reference sequence). The CDR3 coding sequence is TGTGCCAGCAGCTTAGTTGAGGGCTCCGAGCAGTACTTC. Its protein product is CASSLVEGSEQYF.

The chain joins TRBV20-1 to TRBJ2-7, with 10 positions matching TRBD2. Germline CDR1 and CDR2: DFQATT and SNEGSKA (reference sequence). The V gene end was trimmed by 3 bases and the J gene end by 4 bases; junction bases not matched to a gene: 3. The CDR3 sequence is 13 residues long. The CDR3 sequence: CSASWTSGYEQYF. In nucleotides, the CDR3 is TGCAGTGCTAGTTGGACTAGCGGATACGAGCAGTACTTC.

This clone appeared many times. The genes are TRBV5-1 and TRBJ2-3, with D uncertain. The CDR3 covers 12 residues. In germline, CDR1 is SGHRS, CDR2 YFSETQ. V was trimmed by 0 bases and J by 6 bases, leaving 5 bases between them. The CDR3 region has the DNA TGCGCCAGCAGCTTGGCCGGGGATACGCAGTATTTT. Its protein is CASSLAGDTQYF.